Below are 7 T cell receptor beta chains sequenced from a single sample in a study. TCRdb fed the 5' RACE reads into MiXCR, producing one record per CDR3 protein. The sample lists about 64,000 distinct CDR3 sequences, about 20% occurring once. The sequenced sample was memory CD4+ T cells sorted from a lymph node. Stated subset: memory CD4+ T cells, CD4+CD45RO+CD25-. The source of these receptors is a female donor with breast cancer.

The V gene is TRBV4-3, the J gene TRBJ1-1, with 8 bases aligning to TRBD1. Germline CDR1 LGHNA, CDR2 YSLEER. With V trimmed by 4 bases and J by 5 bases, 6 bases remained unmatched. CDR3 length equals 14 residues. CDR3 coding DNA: TGCGCCAGCAGCCCCAGGGGGCCGGGAACTGAAGCTTTCTTT. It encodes CASSPRGPGTEAFF.

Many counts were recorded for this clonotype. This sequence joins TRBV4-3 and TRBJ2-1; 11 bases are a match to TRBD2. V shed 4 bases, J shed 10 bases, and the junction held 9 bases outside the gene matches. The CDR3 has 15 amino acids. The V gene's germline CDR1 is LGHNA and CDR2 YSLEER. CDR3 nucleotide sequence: TGCGCCAGCAGCCTAGCGACTAGCGGGACAGGCGAGCAGTTCTTC. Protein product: CASSLATSGTGEQFF.

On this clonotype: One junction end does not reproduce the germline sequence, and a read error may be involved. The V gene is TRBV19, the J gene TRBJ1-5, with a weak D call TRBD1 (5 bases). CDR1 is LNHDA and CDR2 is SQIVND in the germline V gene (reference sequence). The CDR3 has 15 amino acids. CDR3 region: CASTGHGNGNQPQHF. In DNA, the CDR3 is TGTGCAAGTACTGGACACGGCAATGGCAATCAGCCCCAGCATTTT. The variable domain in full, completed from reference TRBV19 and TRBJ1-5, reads DGGITQSPKYLFRKEGQNVTLSCEQNLNHDAMYWYRQDPGQGLRLIYYSQIVNDFQKGDIAEGYSVSREKKESFPLTVTSAQKNPTAFYLCASTGHGNGNQPQHFGDGTRLSIL.

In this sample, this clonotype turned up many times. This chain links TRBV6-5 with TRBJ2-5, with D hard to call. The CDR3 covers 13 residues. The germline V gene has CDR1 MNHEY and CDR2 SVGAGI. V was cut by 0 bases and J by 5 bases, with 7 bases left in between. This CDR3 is CASSYSVRETQYF. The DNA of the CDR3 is TGTGCCAGCAGTTACTCCGTGAGGGAGACCCAGTACTTC.

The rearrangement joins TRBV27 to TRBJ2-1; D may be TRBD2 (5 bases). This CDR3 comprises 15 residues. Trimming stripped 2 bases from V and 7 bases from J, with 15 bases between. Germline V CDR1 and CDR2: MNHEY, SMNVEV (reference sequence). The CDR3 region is CASSLVASKSNEQFF. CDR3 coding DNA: TGTGCCAGCAGTTTAGTGGCTAGCAAGTCAAATGAGCAGTTCTTC.

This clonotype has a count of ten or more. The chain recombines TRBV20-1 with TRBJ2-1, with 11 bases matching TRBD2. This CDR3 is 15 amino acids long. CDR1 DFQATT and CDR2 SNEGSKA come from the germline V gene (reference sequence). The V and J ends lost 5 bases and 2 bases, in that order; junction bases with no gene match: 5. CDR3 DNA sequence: TGCAGTGCTGTGCCTAGCGGGAGGCCCTACAATGAGCAGTTCTTC. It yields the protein CSAVPSGRPYNEQFF.

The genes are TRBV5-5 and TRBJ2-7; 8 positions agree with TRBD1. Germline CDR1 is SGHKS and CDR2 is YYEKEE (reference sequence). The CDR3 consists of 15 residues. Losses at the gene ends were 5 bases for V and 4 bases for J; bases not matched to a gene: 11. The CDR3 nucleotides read TGTGCCAGCAGGAATCTAGACAGGGGATCTTACGAGCAGTACTTC. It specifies CASRNLDRGSYEQYF.